A selection of T cell receptor beta chains follows, all from one sample in a study of T-cell reconstitution after alpha-beta-depleted transplantation in children. One entry per CDR3 protein results from TCRdb running MiXCR on the PCR reads. The sample has around 500,000 distinct CDR3 sequences; around 13% are singletons. Sample: PBMCs from the stem cell graft donor, taken from the stem cell graft. All receptors come from a human donor who donated a stem cell graft to a child with combined immunodeficiency. Both conserved end residues are part of each CDR3. D genes are given only for firm matches. Not all rows give a size; the values are once, few, many and, for expanded clones, a class.

v_call	d_call	j_call	clone_size	cdr3_nt	cdr3_aa
TRBV27	TRBD2	TRBJ2-1	-	TGTGCCAGCAGTTCCCAGCGGGGGGTCGGTTACAATGAGCAGTTCTTC	CASSSQRGVGYNEQFF
TRBV5-1	-	TRBJ2-5	-	TGCGCCAGCAAGGGAGACGTAGGAGAGACCCAGTACTTC	CASKGDVGETQYF
TRBV7-2	-	TRBJ2-5	-	TGTGCCAGCAGTTCAGGGGGGATCTCGGAGACCCAGTACTTC	CASSSGGISETQYF
TRBV5-1	TRBD1	TRBJ1-2	-	TGCGCCAGCAGCCCCCGACAGGGAGGCTATGGCTACACCTTC	CASSPRQGGYGYTF
TRBV18	TRBD1	TRBJ2-1	-	TGTGCCAGCTCACCAGACAGGGCGGTGTTGGATGAGCAGTTCTTC	CASSPDRAVLDEQFF
TRBV7-2	-	TRBJ1-1	-	TGTGCCAGCAGCCCCACCGGAGGGGGGTTGGCTGAAGCTTTCTTT	CASSPTGGGLAEAFF
TRBV7-9	TRBD2	TRBJ2-2	-	TGTGCCAGCAGCTCTCCGGGACTACCTACCTGGGACGGGGAGCTGTTTTTT	CASSSPGLPTWDGELFF
TRBV30	-	TRBJ2-1	-	TGTGCCCAAGCTACTTCGGTCCCAAATGAGCAGTTCTTC	CAQATSVPNEQFF
TRBV6-5	TRBD1	TRBJ1-2	-	TGTGCCAGCGGGACAGCCTATGGCTACACCTTC	CASGTAYGYTF
TRBV10-3	TRBD2	TRBJ2-5	few	TGTGCCATCAGTGACGGTAGGAGCGGGGGACAAGAGACCCAGTACTTC	CAISDGRSGGQETQYF
TRBV12-3/TRBV12-4	-	TRBJ2-7	-	TGTGCCAGCAGTTCCCTTGAATACGAGCAGTACTTC	CASSSLEYEQYF
TRBV12-3/TRBV12-4	TRBD2	TRBJ2-1	-	TGTGCCAGCAGTTTCGGCGGGAGGGTCTACAATGAGCAGTTCTTC	CASSFGGRVYNEQFF
TRBV5-1	-	TRBJ2-3	-	TGCGCCAGCAGCTTTAGGCCCGACCCCACAGATACGCAGTATTTT	CASSFRPDPTDTQYF
TRBV27	-	TRBJ1-4	-	TGTGCCAGCAGTTTATGGGCAGCAGACGAAAAACTGTTTTTT	CASSLWAADEKLFF
TRBV12-3/TRBV12-4	-	TRBJ1-2	few	TGTGCCAGCAGTTTTCGGGGTGTCGGCTCTGGCTACACCTTC	CASSFRGVGSGYTF
TRBV3-1	TRBD1	TRBJ2-1	-	TGTGCCAGCAGCCAAGATACAGGGGGTGAGCAGTTCTTC	CASSQDTGGEQFF
TRBV19	-	TRBJ2-7	many	TGTGCCAGTAGTATGGGCCAGGCCTACGAGCAGTACTTC	CASSMGQAYEQYF
TRBV12-3/TRBV12-4	-	TRBJ2-3	many	TGTGCCAGCAGTTTAAGCACGCAGTATTTT	CASSLSTQYF
TRBV11-1	-	TRBJ2-1	-	TGTGCCAGCAGCTTAGGGGAATTGCGGACCAGCTCCTACAATGAGCAGTTCTTC	CASSLGELRTSSYNEQFF
TRBV7-2	TRBD1	TRBJ2-7	-	TGTGCCAGCAGCTTAGGACAGGGAGAACGCGAGCAGTACTTC	CASSLGQGEREQYF
TRBV9	TRBD1	TRBJ2-5	many	TGTGCCAGCAGCGTCCAGGGGGCTTTGGGTGAGACCCAGTACTTC	CASSVQGALGETQYF
TRBV7-7	TRBD2	TRBJ2-1	-	TGTGCCAGCAGCTTATACCCGGGAGGGGCCAATGAGCAGTTCTTC	CASSLYPGGANEQFF